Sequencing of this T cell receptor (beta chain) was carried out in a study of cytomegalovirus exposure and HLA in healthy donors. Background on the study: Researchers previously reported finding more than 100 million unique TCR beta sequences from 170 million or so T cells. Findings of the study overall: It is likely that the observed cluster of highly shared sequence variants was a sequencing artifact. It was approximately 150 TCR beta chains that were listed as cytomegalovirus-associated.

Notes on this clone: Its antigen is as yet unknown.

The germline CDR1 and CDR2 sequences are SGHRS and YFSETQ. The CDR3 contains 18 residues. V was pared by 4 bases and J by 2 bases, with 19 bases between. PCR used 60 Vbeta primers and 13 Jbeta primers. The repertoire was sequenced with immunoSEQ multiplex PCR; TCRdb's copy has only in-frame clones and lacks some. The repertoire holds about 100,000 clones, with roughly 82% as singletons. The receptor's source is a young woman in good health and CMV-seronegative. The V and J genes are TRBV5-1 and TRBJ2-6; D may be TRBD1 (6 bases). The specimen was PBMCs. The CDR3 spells CASSPSTLRGAGANVLTF. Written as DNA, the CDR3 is TGCGCCAGCAGCCCATCGACCCTCAGGGGAGCTGGGGCCAACGTCCTGACTTTC.